These T cell receptor beta chains were read from a single sample in a study of regulatory T cells in long-lasting Graves disease. TCRdb re-called the multiplex PCR reads with MiXCR, one entry per CDR3 protein. The sample has roughly 510,000 distinct CDR3 sequences, about 16% seen once. This same sample was also taken into another study, of T cells in Graves' hyperthyroidism and ophthalmopathy.

The specimen comprised peripheral blood mononuclear cells (PBMCs), sampled at new diagnosis, from a patient treated with antithyroid drugs. The receptors stem from a man between 18 and 29 years old with Graves disease. Both conserved end residues are part of each CDR3. A D gene is named only where the DNA matches it firmly. Some rows have no size entry. The others give once, few or many, or a class for an expanded clone.

TRBV24-1	NA	TRBJ2-1	NA	CATSDFYRGSSYNEQFF	TGTGCCACCAGTGATTTTTATAGGGGGAGCTCCTACAATGAGCAGTTCTTC
TRBV18	many	TRBJ2-7	NA	CASSPPPARGEQYF	TGTGCCAGCTCACCACCCCCGGCCCGGGGGGAGCAGTACTTC
TRBV28	many	TRBJ2-7	TRBD2	CASSLFGRLAGGRYEQYF	TGTGCCAGCAGTTTATTCGGAAGACTAGCGGGAGGGCGGTACGAGCAGTACTTC
TRBV28	many	TRBJ2-5	TRBD2	CASGKAGEQETQYF	TGTGCCAGCGGAAAGGCGGGGGAGCAAGAGACCCAGTACTTC
TRBV10-3	NA	TRBJ2-1	NA	CAISESIGERGLYNEQFF	TGTGCCATCAGTGAGTCGATTGGGGAGAGAGGGCTTTACAATGAGCAGTTCTTC
TRBV30	few	TRBJ2-3	NA	CAWNRVVAQDTQYF	TGTGCCTGGAATAGGGTAGTCGCACAAGATACGCAGTATTTT
TRBV6-5	many	TRBJ2-1	NA	CASSYGRTGEQFF	TGTGCCAGCAGTTACGGGAGGACTGGGGAGCAGTTCTTC
TRBV2	many	TRBJ1-5	NA	CASSGDGNNQPQHF	TGTGCCAGCAGTGGGGACGGGAACAATCAGCCCCAGCATTTT
TRBV7-7	once	TRBJ2-1	NA	CASSPDRFYNEQFF	TGTGCTAGCAGCCCCGACAGATTCTACAATGAGCAGTTCTTC
TRBV5-1	many	TRBJ2-7	NA	CASSLYFGEQYF	TGCGCCAGCAGCTTGTACTTTGGGGAGCAGTACTTC
TRBV5-1	NA	TRBJ1-1	TRBD1	CASSSLLRGQTSTEAFF	TGCGCCAGCAGTTCTCTATTGAGGGGACAGACTAGCACTGAAGCTTTCTTT
TRBV20-1	few	TRBJ2-3	TRBD2	CSVRVLAGVTDTQYF	TGCAGTGTTAGAGTACTAGCGGGGGTTACAGATACGCAGTATTTT
TRBV28	many	TRBJ1-6	NA	CASSLRLAGSPLHF	TGTGCCAGCAGTTTACGATTGGCGGGCTCACCCCTCCACTTT
TRBV28	many	TRBJ2-3	NA	CASSWRIGDTDTQYF	TGTGCCAGCAGTTGGAGGATAGGGGACACAGATACGCAGTATTTT
TRBV5-5	few	TRBJ1-3	NA	CASSFGHFSGNTIYF	TGTGCCAGCAGCTTCGGACATTTCTCTGGAAACACCATATATTTT
TRBV5-1	NA	TRBJ2-2	TRBD2	CASSLAGTSGGSGELFF	TGCGCCAGCAGCTTGGCCGGGACTAGCGGAGGGTCCGGGGAGCTGTTTTTT
TRBV27	few	TRBJ1-2	TRBD1	CASSPGQGTNYGYTF	TGTGCCAGCAGTCCCGGACAGGGAACTAACTATGGCTACACCTTC
TRBV5-6	few	TRBJ1-6	TRBD1	CASSLRGGEYSPLHF	TGTGCCAGCAGCCTCAGGGGGGGAGAATATTCACCCCTCCACTTT
TRBV29-1	NA	TRBJ1-1	NA	CSVETGSEAFF	TGCAGCGTTGAAACAGGGTCTGAAGCTTTCTTT
TRBV2	many	TRBJ2-1	TRBD2	CASRIDSTSGRVDNEQFF	TGTGCCAGCAGGATCGATTCGACTAGCGGGAGGGTCGACAATGAGCAGTTCTTC
TRBV6-5	many	TRBJ2-2	NA	CASSYLNTGELFF	TGTGCCAGCAGTTACCTGAACACCGGGGAGCTGTTTTTT
TRBV20-1	many	TRBJ2-3	NA	CSARQDRGNDNTQYF	TGCAGTGCTAGACAGGACCGGGGGAACGATAATACGCAGTATTTT
TRBV5-1	few	TRBJ2-7	TRBD2	CASSPGRGGVSYEQYF	TGCGCCAGCAGCCCAGGGAGGGGTGGCGTCTCCTACGAGCAGTACTTC
TRBV11-2	few	TRBJ2-7	NA	CASSLELGGEQYF	TGTGCCAGCAGCTTAGAACTAGGGGGCGAGCAGTACTTC
TRBV2	many	TRBJ2-1	TRBD2	CASKGSSGAYNEQFF	TGTGCCAGCAAAGGGAGCAGCGGGGCCTACAATGAGCAGTTCTTC
TRBV20-1	many	TRBJ2-1	NA	CSASPTPSYNEQFF	TGCAGTGCTAGCCCGACCCCAAGCTACAATGAGCAGTTCTTC
TRBV27	many	TRBJ1-1	TRBD1	CASSTDRGSWTEAFF	TGTGCCAGCAGCACGGACAGGGGGTCTTGGACTGAAGCTTTCTTT
TRBV27	few	TRBJ2-1	NA	CASSLPDSRSERFF	TGTGCCAGCAGTTTGCCGGACAGTCGGTCCGAGCGGTTCTTC
TRBV2	many	TRBJ2-7	NA	CASSAPLTNTYEQYF	TGTGCCAGCAGTGCCCCGCTGACTAACACCTACGAGCAGTACTTC
TRBV6-5	NA	TRBJ2-7	TRBD2	CASSYKAGDVYEQYF	TGTGCCAGCAGTTACAAAGCGGGAGACGTCTACGAGCAGTACTTC
TRBV12-3/TRBV12-4	few	TRBJ2-7	NA	CASTLNGVTYEQYF	TGTGCCAGCACCCTTAATGGGGTAACCTACGAGCAGTACTTC
TRBV30	NA	TRBJ1-1	NA	CAWSDTLGTEAFF	TGTGCCTGGAGCGACACCCTTGGGACTGAAGCTTTCTTT
TRBV20-1	many	TRBJ2-3	NA	CSARGLGGGGTDTQYF	TGCAGTGCTAGAGGATTAGGGGGAGGCGGCACAGATACGCAGTATTTT
TRBV29-1	NA	TRBJ1-1	NA	CSVEMAGGTETFF	TGCAGCGTTGAAATGGCGGGGGGCACTGAAACTTTCTTT
TRBV4-1	NA	TRBJ1-1	NA	CASSQGAAGIRTEAFF	TGCGCCAGCAGCCAAGGGGCTGCAGGCATTCGCACTGAAGCTTTCTTT
TRBV3-1	many	TRBJ2-2	NA	CASRNREANTGELFF	TGTGCCAGCAGGAACAGGGAGGCGAACACCGGGGAGCTGTTTTTT
TRBV11-2	NA	TRBJ2-1	TRBD2	CASSLELAELYNEQFF	TGTGCCAGCAGCTTAGAACTAGCGGAACTCTACAATGAGCAGTTCTTC
TRBV4-1	few	TRBJ1-2	NA	CASSQVGRSDYGYTF	TGCGCCAGCAGCCAAGTGGGCAGATCAGACTATGGCTACACCTTC
TRBV7-9	many	TRBJ2-5	NA	CASSLGAFGETQYF	TGTGCCAGCAGCTTAGGCGCCTTTGGGGAGACCCAGTACTTC
TRBV5-1	many	TRBJ2-1	TRBD1	CASSLVAGGFDEQFF	TGCGCCAGCAGCTTGGTGGCAGGGGGCTTCGATGAGCAGTTCTTC
TRBV24-1	many	TRBJ1-2	TRBD1	CATSETGQGNGYTF	TGTGCCACCAGTGAGACTGGACAGGGCAATGGCTACACCTTC
TRBV11-2	many	TRBJ2-1	NA	CASSPQGPGYERFF	TGTGCCAGCAGCCCCCAGGGCCCAGGCTATGAGCGGTTCTTC
TRBV5-1	few	TRBJ1-1	NA	CASSSEPGHTEAFF	TGCGCCAGCAGCTCGGAACCAGGGCACACTGAAGCTTTCTTT
TRBV4-1	NA	TRBJ1-1	NA	CASSLRGGLFEAFF	TGCGCCAGCAGCCTCCGTGGGGGGCTGTTTGAAGCTTTCTTT
TRBV12-3/TRBV12-4	NA	TRBJ1-1	TRBD1	CASRLQWDSRMNTEAFF	TGTGCCAGCAGATTACAATGGGACAGCAGAATGAACACTGAAGCTTTCTTT
TRBV15	few	TRBJ2-7	TRBD2	CAASRDLSGRARYEQYF	TGTGCCGCCAGCAGAGATCTTAGCGGGAGGGCCCGGTACGAGCAGTACTTC
TRBV28	many	TRBJ2-5	TRBD1	CASSILVGQGPSRETQYF	TGTGCCAGCAGTATCCTCGTGGGACAGGGGCCGTCCCGAGAGACCCAGTACTTC
TRBV18	many	TRBJ1-5	NA	CASGPDRNQPQHF	TGTGCCAGCGGACCGGACAGAAATCAGCCCCAGCATTTT
TRBV9	few	TRBJ1-5	TRBD1	CASSVATPQGGSNQPQHF	TGTGCCAGCAGCGTAGCCACCCCCCAGGGGGGAAGCAATCAGCCCCAGCATTTT
TRBV2	NA	TRBJ1-5	NA	CASSDRSPQPQHF	TGTGCCAGCAGTGACAGGTCGCCCCAGCCCCAGCATTTT
TRBV4-1	NA	TRBJ1-5	NA	CASSQDSGLGQPQHF	TGCGCCAGCAGCCAAGATAGCGGGTTGGGTCAGCCCCAGCATTTT
TRBV7-2	NA	TRBJ1-1	NA	CASSTTYRTNTEAFF	TGTGCCAGCAGCACTACGTACAGGACGAACACTGAAGCTTTCTTT
TRBV28	many	TRBJ2-1	NA	CASSSSTSGKVSYNEQFF	NA
TRBV12-3/TRBV12-4	many	TRBJ1-3	NA	CATRSGPAGNTIYF	TGTGCCACTCGCTCAGGGCCCGCTGGAAACACCATATATTTT
TRBV19	NA	TRBJ2-5	TRBD2	CASSIAGRARETQYF	TGTGCCAGTAGTATAGCCGGGAGGGCCCGGGAGACCCAGTACTTC
TRBV7-9	many	TRBJ2-7	TRBD2	CASSSHPGLAGSYEQYF	TGTGCCAGCAGCTCCCATCCGGGACTAGCGGGATCCTACGAGCAGTACTTC
TRBV28	few	TRBJ1-6	TRBD1	CASSLKDRVNSPLHF	TGTGCCAGCAGTTTAAAAGACAGGGTTAATTCACCCCTCCACTTT
TRBV4-1	few	TRBJ1-1	NA	CASSPPNRSGPNTEAFF	TGCGCCAGCAGCCCACCCAACCGAAGTGGACCGAACACTGAAGCTTTCTTT
TRBV2	NA	TRBJ2-1	TRBD2	CASSEQTSGYNEQFF	TGTGCCAGCAGTGAACAAACTAGCGGATACAATGAGCAGTTCTTC